This passage covers 3 T cell receptor beta chains from one sample sequenced in a study of molecular identifiers for immune sequencing clone quantification. In TCRdb, the PCR reads were re-called with MiXCR into one record per CDR3 protein. The table has about 630,000 distinct CDR3 sequences, about 25% seen once. Sequenced input: naive CD8+ T cells from blood, with Jurkat cell RNA spiked in. Subset meaning: FACS-sorted CD8+CD4-CCR7+CD45RA+ naive T cells. The receptors derive from a human donor in good health. Some libraries in this study had Jurkat cell RNA spiked in.

Turning to this clonotype: At one boundary the junction diverges from the germline segment, which might be a read error. The rearrangement uses TRBV5-3 and TRBJ2-7, with D tentatively TRBD1 or TRBD2 (5 bases each). TRBV5-3 is marked as an open reading frame, function uncertain. The CDR3 is 14 residues long. This chain's CDR3 is CSSSFSGTLYEQYF. The DNA for the CDR3 is TGTTCCAGCAGCTTTTCAGGGACCCTCTACGAGCAGTACTTC.

This clonotype was recorded a few times. The V call is TRBV7-2, the J call TRBJ1-4; 11 bases line up with TRBD1. The CDR3 consists of 14 residues. Per germline, CDR1 SGHTA and CDR2 FQGNSA. V was clipped by 4 bases and J by 6 bases; unmatched bases: 1. CDR3 nucleotide sequence: TGTGCCAGCAGCTGGACAGGGGGCGATGAAAAACTGTTTTTT. Encoded protein: CASSWTGGDEKLFF.

This sequence joins TRBV11-2 and TRBJ1-4; D is perhaps TRBD1 (6 bases). V shed 5 bases and J shed 3 bases, with 13 bases lying between them. CDR1 is SGHAT and CDR2 is FQNNGV in the germline V gene. The CDR3 contains 15 residues. CDR3 sequence (DNA): TGTGCCAGCAGCCCAAAGACAGGCGCTAATGAAAAACTGTTTTTT. This gives the protein CASSPKTGANEKLFF. The whole variable domain, remainder taken from reference TRBV11-2 and TRBJ1-4, is EAGVAQSPRYKIIEKRQSVAFWCNPISGHATLYWYQQILGQGPKLLIQFQNNGVVDDSQLPKDRFSAERLKGVDSTLKIQPAKLEDSAVYLCASSPKTGANEKLFFGSGTQLSVL.